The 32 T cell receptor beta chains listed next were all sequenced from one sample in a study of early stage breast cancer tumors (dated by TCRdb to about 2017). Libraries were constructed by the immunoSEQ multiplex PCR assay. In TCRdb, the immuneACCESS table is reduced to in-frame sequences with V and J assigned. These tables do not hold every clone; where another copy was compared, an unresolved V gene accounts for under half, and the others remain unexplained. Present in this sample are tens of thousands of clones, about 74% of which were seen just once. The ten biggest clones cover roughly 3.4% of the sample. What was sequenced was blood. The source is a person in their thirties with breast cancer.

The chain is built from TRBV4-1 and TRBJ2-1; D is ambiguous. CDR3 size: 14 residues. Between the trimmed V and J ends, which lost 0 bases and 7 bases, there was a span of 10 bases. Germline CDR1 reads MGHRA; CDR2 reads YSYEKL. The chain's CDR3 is CASSQDEQVNEQFF. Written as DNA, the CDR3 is TGCGCCAGCAGCCAAGATGAGCAGGTAAATGAGCAGTTCTTC.

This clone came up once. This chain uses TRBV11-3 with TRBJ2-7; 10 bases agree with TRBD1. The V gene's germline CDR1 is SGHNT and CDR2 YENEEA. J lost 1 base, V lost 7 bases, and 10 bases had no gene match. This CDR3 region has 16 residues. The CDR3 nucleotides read TGTGCCAGCACCTCTCCGGGACAGGGGCTTTCCTACGAGCAGTACTTC. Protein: CASTSPGQGLSYEQYF.

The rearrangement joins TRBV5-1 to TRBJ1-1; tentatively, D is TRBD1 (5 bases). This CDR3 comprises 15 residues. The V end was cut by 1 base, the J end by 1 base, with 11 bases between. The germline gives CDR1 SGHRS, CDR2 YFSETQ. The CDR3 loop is CASSLMTAENTEAFF. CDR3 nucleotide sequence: TGCGCCAGCAGCTTGATGACAGCGGAGAACACTGAAGCTTTCTTT.

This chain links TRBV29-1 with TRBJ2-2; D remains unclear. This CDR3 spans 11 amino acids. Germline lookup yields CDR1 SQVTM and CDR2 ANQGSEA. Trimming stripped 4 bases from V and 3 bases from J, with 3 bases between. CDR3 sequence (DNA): TGCAGCGTTGCCCACACCGGGGAGCTGTTTTTT. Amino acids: CSVAHTGELFF.

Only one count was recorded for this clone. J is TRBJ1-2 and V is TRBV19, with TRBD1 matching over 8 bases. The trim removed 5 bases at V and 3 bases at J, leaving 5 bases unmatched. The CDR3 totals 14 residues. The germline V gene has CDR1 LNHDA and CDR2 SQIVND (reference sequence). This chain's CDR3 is CASSLTGAYYGYTF. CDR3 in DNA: TGTGCCAGTAGTTTGACAGGGGCCTACTATGGCTACACCTTC.

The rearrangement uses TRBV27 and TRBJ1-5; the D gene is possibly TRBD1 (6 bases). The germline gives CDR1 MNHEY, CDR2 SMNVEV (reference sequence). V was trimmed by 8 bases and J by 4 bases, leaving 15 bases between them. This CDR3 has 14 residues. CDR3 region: CASGQTGSNQPQHF. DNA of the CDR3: TGTGCCAGCGGCCAGACAGGTTCGAATCAGCCCCAGCATTTT.

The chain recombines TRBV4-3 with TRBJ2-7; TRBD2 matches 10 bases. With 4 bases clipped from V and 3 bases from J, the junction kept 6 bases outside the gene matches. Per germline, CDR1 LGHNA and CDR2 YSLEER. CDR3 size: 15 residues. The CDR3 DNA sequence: TGCGCCAGCAGCCCGCGACTAGCGGGTGTCTACGAGCAGTACTTC. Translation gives CASSPRLAGVYEQYF.

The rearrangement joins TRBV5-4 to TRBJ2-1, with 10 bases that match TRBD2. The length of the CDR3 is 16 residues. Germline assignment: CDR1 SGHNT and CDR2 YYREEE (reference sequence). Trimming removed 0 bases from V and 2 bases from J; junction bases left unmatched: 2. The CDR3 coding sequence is TGTGCCAGCAGCTTGGTACTAGCGGGAACCTACAATGAGCAGTTCTTC. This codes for CASSLVLAGTYNEQFF.

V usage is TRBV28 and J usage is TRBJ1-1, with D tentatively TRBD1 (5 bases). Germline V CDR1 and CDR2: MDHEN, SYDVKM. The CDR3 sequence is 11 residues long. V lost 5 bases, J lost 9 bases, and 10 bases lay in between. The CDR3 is CASSPGSQAFF. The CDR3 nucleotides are TGTGCCAGCAGTCCAGGGTCTCAAGCTTTCTTT.

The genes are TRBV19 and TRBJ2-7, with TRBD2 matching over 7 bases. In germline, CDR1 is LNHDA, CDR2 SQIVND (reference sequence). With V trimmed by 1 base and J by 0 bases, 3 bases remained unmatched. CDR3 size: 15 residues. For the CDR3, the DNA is TGTGCCAGTAGTATAGTACTAGCGAACTCCTACGAGCAGTACTTC. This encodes CASSIVLANSYEQYF.

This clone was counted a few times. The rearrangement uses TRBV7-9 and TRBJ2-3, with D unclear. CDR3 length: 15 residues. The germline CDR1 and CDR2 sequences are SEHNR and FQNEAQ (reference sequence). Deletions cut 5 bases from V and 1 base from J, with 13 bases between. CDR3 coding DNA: TGTGCCAGCAGCCGTGTCCGAGAGGGCACAGATACGCAGTATTTT. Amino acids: CASSRVREGTDTQYF. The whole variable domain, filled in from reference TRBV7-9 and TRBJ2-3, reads DTGVSQNPRHKITKRGQNVTFRCDPISEHNRLYWYRQTLGQGPEFLTYFQNEAQLEKSRLLSDRFSAERPKGSFSTLEIQRTEQGDSAMYLCASSRVREGTDTQYFGPGTRLTVL.

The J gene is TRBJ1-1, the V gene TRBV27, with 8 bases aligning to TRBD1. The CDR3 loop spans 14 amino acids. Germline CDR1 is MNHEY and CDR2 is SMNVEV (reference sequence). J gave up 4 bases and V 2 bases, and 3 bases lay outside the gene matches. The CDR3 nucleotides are TGTGCCAGCAGTTTACATACAGGGGGCACTGAAGCTTTCTTT. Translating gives CASSLHTGGTEAFF.

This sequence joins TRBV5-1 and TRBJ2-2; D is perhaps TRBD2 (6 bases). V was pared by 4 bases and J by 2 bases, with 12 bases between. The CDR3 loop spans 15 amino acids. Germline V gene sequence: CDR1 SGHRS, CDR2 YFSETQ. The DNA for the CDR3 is TGCGCCAGCAGCCTGGGGGGAAGAAACACCGGGGAGCTGTTTTTT. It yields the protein CASSLGGRNTGELFF.

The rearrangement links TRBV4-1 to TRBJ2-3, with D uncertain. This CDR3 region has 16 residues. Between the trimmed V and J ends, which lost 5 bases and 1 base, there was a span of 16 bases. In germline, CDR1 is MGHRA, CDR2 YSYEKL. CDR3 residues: CASSARLTEGTDTQYF. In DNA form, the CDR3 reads TGCGCCAGCAGCGCTCGCCTTACCGAGGGCACAGATACGCAGTATTTT.

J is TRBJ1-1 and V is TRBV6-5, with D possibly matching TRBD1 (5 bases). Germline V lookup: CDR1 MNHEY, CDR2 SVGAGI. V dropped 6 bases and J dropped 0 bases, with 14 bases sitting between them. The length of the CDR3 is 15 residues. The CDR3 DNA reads TGTGCCAGCAGCCACAGTCCACAGGTGAACACTGAAGCTTTCTTT. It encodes CASSHSPQVNTEAFF.

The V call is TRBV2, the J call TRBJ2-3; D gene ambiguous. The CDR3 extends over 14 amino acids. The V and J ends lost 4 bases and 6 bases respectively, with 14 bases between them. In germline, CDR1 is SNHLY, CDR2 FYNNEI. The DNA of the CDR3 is TGTGCCAGCAGTGGGGCCCAGGCCTTGGATACGCAGTATTTT. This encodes CASSGAQALDTQYF.

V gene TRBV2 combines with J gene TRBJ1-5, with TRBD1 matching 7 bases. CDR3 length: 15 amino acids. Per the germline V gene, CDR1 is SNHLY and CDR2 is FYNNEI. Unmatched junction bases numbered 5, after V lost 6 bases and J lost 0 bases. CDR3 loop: CASRGTVLSNQPQHF. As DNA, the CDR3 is TGTGCCAGCAGGGGGACAGTCCTTAGCAATCAGCCCCAGCATTTT.

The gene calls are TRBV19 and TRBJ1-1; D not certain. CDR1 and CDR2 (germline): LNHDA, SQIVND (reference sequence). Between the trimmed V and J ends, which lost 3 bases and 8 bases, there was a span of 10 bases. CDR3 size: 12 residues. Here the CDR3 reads CASSMDRSEAFF. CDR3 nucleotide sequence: TGTGCCAGTAGTATGGATCGGTCAGAAGCTTTCTTT.

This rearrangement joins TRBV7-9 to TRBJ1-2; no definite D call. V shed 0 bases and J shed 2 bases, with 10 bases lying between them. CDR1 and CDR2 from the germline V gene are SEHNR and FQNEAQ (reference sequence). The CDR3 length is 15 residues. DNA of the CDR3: TGTGCCAGCAGCTTAGCAGGGATAGGGAACTATGGCTACACCTTC. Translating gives CASSLAGIGNYGYTF.

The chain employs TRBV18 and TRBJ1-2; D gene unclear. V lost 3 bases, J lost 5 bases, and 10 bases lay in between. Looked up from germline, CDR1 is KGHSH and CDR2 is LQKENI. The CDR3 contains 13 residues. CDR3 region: CASSPGSSYGYTF. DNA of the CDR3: TGTGCCAGCTCACCGGGGTCGTCTTATGGCTACACCTTC.

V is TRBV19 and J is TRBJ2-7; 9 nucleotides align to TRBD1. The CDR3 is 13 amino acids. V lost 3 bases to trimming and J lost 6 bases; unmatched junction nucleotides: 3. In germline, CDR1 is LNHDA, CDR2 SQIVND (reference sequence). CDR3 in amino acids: CASSIRTGVEQYF. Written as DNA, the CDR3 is TGTGCCAGTAGTATTCGGACAGGGGTCGAGCAGTACTTC.

This CDR3 reads CSVVREGHTGELFF. The CDR3 DNA reads TGCAGCGTTGTGCGGGAGGGGCACACCGGGGAGCTGTTTTTT. This chain connects TRBV29-1 to TRBJ2-2, with TRBD2 matching over 9 bases. The CDR3 runs to 14 residues. The V and J ends lost 4 bases and 3 bases, in that order; junction bases with no gene match: 3. CDR1 SQVTM and CDR2 ANQGSEA come from the germline V gene.

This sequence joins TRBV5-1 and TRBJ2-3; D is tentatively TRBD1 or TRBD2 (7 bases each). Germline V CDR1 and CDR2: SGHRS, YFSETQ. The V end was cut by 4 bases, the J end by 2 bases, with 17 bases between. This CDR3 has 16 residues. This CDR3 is CASSAGGSGFTDTQYF. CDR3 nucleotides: TGCGCCAGCAGCGCAGGGGGTAGCGGGTTCACAGATACGCAGTATTTT.

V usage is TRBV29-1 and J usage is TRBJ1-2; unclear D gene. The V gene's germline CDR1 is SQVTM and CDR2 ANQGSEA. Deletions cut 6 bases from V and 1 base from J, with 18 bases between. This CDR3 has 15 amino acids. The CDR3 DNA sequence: TGCAGCGTGGGAATTTTGGCGGAAGATAACTATGGCTACACCTTC. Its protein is CSVGILAEDNYGYTF. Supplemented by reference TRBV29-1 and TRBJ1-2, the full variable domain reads SAVISQKPSRDICQRGTSLTIQCQVDSQVTMMFWYRQQPGQSLTLIATANQGSEATYESGFVIDKFPISRPNLTFSTLTVSNMSPEDSSIYLCSVGILAEDNYGYTFGSGTRLTVV.

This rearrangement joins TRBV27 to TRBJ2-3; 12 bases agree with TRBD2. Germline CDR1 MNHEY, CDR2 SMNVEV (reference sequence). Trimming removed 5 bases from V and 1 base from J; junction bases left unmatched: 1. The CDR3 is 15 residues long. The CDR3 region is CASSRTSGGTDTQYF. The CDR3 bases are TGTGCCAGCAGTCGGACTAGCGGGGGCACAGATACGCAGTATTTT.

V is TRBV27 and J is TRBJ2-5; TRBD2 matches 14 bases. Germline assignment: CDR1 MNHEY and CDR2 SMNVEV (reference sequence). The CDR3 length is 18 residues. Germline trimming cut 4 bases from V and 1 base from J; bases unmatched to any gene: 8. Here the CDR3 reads CASSSLGTSGSVQETQYF. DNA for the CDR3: TGTGCCAGCAGTTCACTCGGGACTAGCGGGAGCGTCCAAGAGACCCAGTACTTC.

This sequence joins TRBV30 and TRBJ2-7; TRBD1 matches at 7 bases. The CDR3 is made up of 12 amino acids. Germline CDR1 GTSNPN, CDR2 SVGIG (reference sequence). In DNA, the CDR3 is TGTGCTGTTCGACAGGGAACCTACGAGCAGTACTTC. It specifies CAVRQGTYEQYF.

CDR3 sequence: CASSDSSQDHPGGYTF. The CDR3 bases are TGTGCCAGCAGTGACTCGTCCCAGGACCACCCGGGGGGCTACACCTTC. V gene TRBV6-4 combines with J gene TRBJ1-2; no clear D. The CDR3 runs 16 residues. Trimming took off 0 bases at V and 8 bases at J, with 19 bases between the two ends. In germline, CDR1 is MRHNA, CDR2 SNTAGT.

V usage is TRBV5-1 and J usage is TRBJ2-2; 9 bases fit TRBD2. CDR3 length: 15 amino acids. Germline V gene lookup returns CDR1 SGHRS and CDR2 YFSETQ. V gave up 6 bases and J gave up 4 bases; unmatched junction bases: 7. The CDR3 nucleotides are TGCGCCAGCACCGAGCGGGAGGACGGCACCGGGGAGCTGTTTTTT. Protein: CASTEREDGTGELFF. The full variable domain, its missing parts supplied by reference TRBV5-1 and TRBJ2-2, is KAGVTQTPRYLIKTRGQQVTLSCSPISGHRSVSWYQQTPGQGLQFLFEYFSETQRNKGNFPGRFSGRQFSNSRSEMNVSTLELGDSALYLCASTEREDGTGELFFGEGSRLTVL.

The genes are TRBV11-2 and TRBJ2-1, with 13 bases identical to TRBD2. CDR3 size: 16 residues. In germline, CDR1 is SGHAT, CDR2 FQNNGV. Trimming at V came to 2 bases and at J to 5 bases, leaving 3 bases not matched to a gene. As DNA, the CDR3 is TGTGCCAGCAGCTTAAGGACTAGCGGGAGTCACAATGAGCAGTTCTTC. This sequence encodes CASSLRTSGSHNEQFF.

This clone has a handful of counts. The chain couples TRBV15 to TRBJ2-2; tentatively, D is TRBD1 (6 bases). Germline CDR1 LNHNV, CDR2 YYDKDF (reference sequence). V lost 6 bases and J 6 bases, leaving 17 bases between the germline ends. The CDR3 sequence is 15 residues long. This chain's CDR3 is CATRSGQKSAGELFF. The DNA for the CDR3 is TGTGCCACCAGGTCCGGACAGAAGTCAGCCGGGGAGCTGTTTTTT.

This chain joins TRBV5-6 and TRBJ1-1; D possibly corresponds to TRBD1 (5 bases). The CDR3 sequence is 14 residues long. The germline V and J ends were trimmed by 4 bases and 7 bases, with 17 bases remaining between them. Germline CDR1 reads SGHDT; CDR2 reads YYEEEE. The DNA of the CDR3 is TGTGCCAGCAGCCTCTGGGGGGGAGATGTTGAAGCTTTCTTT. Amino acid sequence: CASSLWGGDVEAFF.